This T cell receptor (beta chain) was recovered during a study of shared T cell receptors in the human thymus. Data came from immunoSEQ multiplex PCR; TCRdb stores just in-frame clones and leaves some out. The sample lists 550,000 to 800,000 clones, approximately 85% occurring once. The CDR3 is 16 amino acids. Germline V gives CDR1 MNHNS, CDR2 SASEGT. The trim removed 4 bases at V and 8 bases at J, leaving 10 bases unmatched. These same data were also listed under a study on human thymus T cells. That source notes: Resected material from corrective heart surgery provided the thymus tissue analysed. Both thymic and peripheral blood repertoires showed apparently biased V and J usage.

This chain connects TRBV6-1 to TRBJ1-4; 10 nucleotides match TRBD1. The sequence came from a girl under three years old with a congenital heart defect. Sequencing input: thymocytes. This chain's CDR3 is CASSGAERQGAEKLFF. For the CDR3, the DNA is TGTGCCAGCAGTGGCGCCGAGAGACAGGGGGCCGAAAAACTGTTTTTT.